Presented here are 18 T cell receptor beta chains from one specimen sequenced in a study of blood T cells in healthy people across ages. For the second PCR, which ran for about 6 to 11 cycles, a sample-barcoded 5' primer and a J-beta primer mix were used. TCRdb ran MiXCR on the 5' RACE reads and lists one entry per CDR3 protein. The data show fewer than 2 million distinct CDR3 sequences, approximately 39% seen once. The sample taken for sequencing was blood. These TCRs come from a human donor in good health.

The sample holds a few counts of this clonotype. This CDR3 reads CASSQDALVKNIQYF. The CDR3 nucleotides read TGTGCCAGCAGCCAAGATGCACTAGTCAAAAACATTCAGTACTTC. The gene calls are TRBV4-2 and TRBJ2-4; possibly TRBD2 for D (5 bases). The CDR3 has 15 amino acids. V was clipped by 0 bases and J by 3 bases, with 9 bases between them. Germline V CDR1 and CDR2: LGHNA, YNFKEQ.

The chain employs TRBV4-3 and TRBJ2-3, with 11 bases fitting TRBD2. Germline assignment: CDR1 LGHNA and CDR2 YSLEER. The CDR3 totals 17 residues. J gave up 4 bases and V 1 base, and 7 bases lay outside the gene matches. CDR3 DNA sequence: TGCGCCAGCAGCCAAGGTATCCTAGCGGGGGGAGCAGATACGCAGTATTTT. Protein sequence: CASSQGILAGGADTQYF.

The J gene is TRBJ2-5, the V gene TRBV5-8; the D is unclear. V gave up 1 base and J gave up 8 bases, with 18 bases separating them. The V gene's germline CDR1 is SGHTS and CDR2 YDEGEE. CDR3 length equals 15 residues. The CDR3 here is CASSLTRSARKTQYF. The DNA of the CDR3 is TGTGCCAGCAGCTTGACTCGCTCAGCCCGCAAAACCCAGTACTTC.

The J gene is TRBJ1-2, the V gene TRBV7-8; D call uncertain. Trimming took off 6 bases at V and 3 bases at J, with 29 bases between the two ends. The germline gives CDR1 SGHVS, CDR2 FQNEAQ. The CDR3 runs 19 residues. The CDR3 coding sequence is TGTGCCAGCAGTTTGCGTGTGGGGTCCCACCTGGGAGGAGACTATGGCTACACCTTC. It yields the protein CASSLRVGSHLGGDYGYTF.

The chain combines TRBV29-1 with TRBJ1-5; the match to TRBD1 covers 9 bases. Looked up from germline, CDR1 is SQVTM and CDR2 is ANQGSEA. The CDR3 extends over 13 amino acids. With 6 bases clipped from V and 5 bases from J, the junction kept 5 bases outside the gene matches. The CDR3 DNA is TGCAGCGTACAGGGGGCCTGGGATCAGCCCCAGCATTTT. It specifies CSVQGAWDQPQHF.

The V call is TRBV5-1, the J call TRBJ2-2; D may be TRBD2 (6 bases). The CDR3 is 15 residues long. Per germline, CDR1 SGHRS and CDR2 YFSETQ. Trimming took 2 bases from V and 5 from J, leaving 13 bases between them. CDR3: CASSFAGKGTGELFF. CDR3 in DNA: TGCGCCAGCAGCTTCGCGGGGAAGGGAACCGGGGAGCTGTTTTTT. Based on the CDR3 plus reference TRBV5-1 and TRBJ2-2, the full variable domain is KAGVTQTPRYLIKTRGQQVTLSCSPISGHRSVSWYQQTPGQGLQFLFEYFSETQRNKGNFPGRFSGRQFSNSRSEMNVSTLELGDSALYLCASSFAGKGTGELFFGEGSRLTVL.

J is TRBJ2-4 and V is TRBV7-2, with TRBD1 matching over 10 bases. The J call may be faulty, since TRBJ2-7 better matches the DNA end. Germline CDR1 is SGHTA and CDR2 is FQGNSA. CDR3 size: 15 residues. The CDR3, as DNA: TGTGCCAGCAGCTCCCGGGACAGGGGTAGAAACGAGCAGTACTTC. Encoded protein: CASSSRDRGRNEQYF.

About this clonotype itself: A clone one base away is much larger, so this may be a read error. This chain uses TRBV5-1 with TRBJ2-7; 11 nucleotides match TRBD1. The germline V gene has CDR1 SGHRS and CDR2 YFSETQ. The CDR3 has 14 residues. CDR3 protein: CPSSPRTGGDEQYF. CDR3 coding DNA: TGCCCCAGCAGCCCCAGGACAGGGGGCGACGAGCAGTACTTC.

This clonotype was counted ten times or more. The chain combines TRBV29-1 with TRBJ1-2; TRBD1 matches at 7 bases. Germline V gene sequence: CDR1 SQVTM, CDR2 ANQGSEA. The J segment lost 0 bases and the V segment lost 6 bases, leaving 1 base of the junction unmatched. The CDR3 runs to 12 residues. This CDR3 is CSVTGTNYGYTF. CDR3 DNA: TGCAGCGTGACAGGGACTAACTATGGCTACACCTTC.

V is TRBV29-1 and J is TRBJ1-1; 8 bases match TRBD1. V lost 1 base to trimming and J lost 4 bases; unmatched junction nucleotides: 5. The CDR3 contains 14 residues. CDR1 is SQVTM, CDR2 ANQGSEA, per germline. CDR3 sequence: CSVEATGVSTEAFF. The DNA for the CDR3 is TGCAGCGTTGAAGCGACAGGGGTTAGCACTGAAGCTTTCTTT.

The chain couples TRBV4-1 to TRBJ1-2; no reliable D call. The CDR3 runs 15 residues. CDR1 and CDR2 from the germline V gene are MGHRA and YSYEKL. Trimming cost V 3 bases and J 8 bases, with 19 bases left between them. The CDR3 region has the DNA TGCGCCAGCAGCCATTTCGGACTGGCCGGATCCGGCTACACCTTC. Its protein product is CASSHFGLAGSGYTF.

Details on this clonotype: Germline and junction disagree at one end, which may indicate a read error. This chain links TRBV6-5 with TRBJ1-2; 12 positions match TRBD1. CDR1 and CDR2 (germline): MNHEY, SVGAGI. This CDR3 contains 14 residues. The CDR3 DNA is TGTGCCAGCAGAATGGGACAGGGGGCCTATGACTACACCTTC. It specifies CASRMGQGAYDYTF.

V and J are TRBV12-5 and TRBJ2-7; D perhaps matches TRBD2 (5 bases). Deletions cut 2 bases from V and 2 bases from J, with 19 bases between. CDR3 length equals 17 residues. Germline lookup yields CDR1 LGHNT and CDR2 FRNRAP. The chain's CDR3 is CASGLFSIRGETYEQYF. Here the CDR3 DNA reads TGTGCTAGTGGTTTGTTTAGCATCCGGGGAGAAACCTACGAGCAGTACTTC.

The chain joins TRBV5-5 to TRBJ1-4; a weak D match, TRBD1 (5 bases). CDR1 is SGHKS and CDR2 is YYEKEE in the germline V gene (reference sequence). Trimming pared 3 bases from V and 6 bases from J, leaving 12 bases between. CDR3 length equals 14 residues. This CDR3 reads CASSWGSRDEKLFF. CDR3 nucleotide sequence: TGTGCCAGCAGCTGGGGGAGCAGGGATGAAAAACTGTTTTTT.

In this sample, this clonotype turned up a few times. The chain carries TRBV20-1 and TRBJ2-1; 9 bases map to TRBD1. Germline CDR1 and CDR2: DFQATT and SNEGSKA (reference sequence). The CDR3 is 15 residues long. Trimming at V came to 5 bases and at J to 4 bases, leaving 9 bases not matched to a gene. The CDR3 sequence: CSAYPPGTGYNEQFF. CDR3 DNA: TGCAGTGCTTACCCCCCCGGGACAGGGTACAATGAGCAGTTCTTC.

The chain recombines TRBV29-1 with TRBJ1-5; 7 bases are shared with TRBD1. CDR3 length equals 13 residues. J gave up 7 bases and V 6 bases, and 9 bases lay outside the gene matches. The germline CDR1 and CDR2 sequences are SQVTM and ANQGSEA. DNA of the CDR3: TGCAGCGTCGGTCACAGGGGTTCACAGCCCCAGCATTTT. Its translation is CSVGHRGSQPQHF.

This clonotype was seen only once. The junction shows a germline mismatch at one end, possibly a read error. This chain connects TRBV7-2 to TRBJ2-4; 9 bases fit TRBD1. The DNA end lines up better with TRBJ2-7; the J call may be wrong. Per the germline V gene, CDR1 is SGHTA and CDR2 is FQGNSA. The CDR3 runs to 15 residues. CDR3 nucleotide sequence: TGTGCCAGCAACTTAGTACAGGGGGCTTCATACGAGCAGTACTTC. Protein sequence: CASNLVQGASYEQYF.

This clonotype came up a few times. Here the CDR3 reads CASNPTAGQESYEQYF. CDR3 nucleotides: TGTGCCAGCAATCCAACGGCGGGACAGGAATCCTACGAGCAGTACTTC. The gene calls are TRBV28 and TRBJ2-7; 8 bases align to TRBD1. This CDR3 spans 16 amino acids. Trimming took 7 bases from V and 1 from J; bases not matched to a gene: 12. CDR1 MDHEN and CDR2 SYDVKM come from the germline V gene.